This T cell receptor (beta chain) was obtained from a study of cytomegalovirus exposure and HLA in healthy donors. Whole-study findings and limits: As a later analysis showed, a missense DCLRE1C variant was linked to trimming of TCR beta V- and J-genes. Some V segments could not be told apart, so they were left out, TRBV6-2 and TRBV6-3 among them. The records held CMV serostatus as the only immune exposure information.

60 Vbeta and 13 Jbeta primers were used in PCR. The table came from immunoSEQ multiplex PCR; TCRdb's copy has only in-frame clones and leaves some out. The data contain 100,000 or so clones, approximately 85% of them seen just once; the ten biggest clones take up around 3.6%. Healthy donors of bone marrow made up the group. The CDR3 has 13 amino acids. V lost 7 bases, J lost 7 bases, and 14 bases lay in between. Germline V CDR1 and CDR2: MDHEN, SYDVKM. Of note for this clone: Its specificity is not known.

J is TRBJ1-5 and V is TRBV28, with D maybe TRBD1 (5 bases). This receptor was taken from a man younger than 45 in good health and CMV-seronegative. Sequenced material: PBMCs. The CDR3 DNA sequence: TGTGCCAGCAATCTCGTAGGGGTACAGCCCCAGCATTTT. Translation: CASNLVGVQPQHF. The full variable domain, with the rest looked up from reference TRBV28 and TRBJ1-5, is DVKVTQSSRYLVKRTGEKVFLECVQDMDHENMFWYRQDPGLGLRLIYFSYDVKMKEKGDIPEGYSVSREKKERFSLILESASTNQTSMYLCASNLVGVQPQHFGDGTRLSIL.